The clone carrying this T cell receptor beta chain was found many times. The antigen is undetermined. Amplifying from RNA transcripts, the study obtained TCR beta CDR3 regions. After a first-round RT-PCR with HTBI primers, a second-round multiplex PCR was run. TCRdb fed the multiplex PCR reads into MiXCR, producing one record per CDR3 protein. The sample consists of some 520,000 distinct CDR3 sequences, approximately 14% of them appearing once. Where ophthalmopathy was present, donors had moderate-to-severe activity, CAS ≥3, NOSPECS ≥4 and duration under 3 months. Clinical symptoms and serum thyroxine were used for diagnosis; TRAb, thyroid ultrasound and orbital computed tomography were also relied on. The data are from a study of Graves' ophthalmopathy and Graves' hyperthyroidism. Study-wide results and caveats: Predictions made by the model for ophthalmopathy progression reached over 55% sensitivity and 72% to 85% specificity.

The ends lost 4 bases at V and 4 bases at J; junction bases unmatched: 8. The CDR3 covers 16 residues. Germline values: CDR1 SGDLS, CDR2 YYNGEE. This sequence joins TRBV9 and TRBJ2-2; 9 positions match TRBD1. The receptor was isolated from a woman between 25 and 40 years old with Graves' ophthalmopathy. Material: blood. CDR3: CASSLTGTGSTGELFF. In DNA form, the CDR3 reads TGTGCCAGCAGCCTCACCGGGACAGGGAGCACCGGGGAGCTGTTTTTT.